Listed below are T cell receptor beta chains from one sample, sequenced in a study of cytomegalovirus exposure and HLA in healthy donors. Measured with immunoSEQ multiplex PCR; TCRdb has only the in-frame clones, and not every one. The table lists some 180,000 clones, roughly 81% of them singletons, with about 1.2% in the top ten. The material sequenced was PBMCs. The receptors derive from a woman aged 25 to 39 in good health and CMV-seronegative. CDR3s include the opening cysteine and the closing phenylalanine or tryptophan. The order of the fields is D gene, clone size, J gene, CDR3 length, V gene, CDR3 protein, CDR3 DNA. A D gene is named only where the DNA matches it firmly. Where a row states a size, it is once, few, many or the class of an expanded clone; other rows omit it.

TRBD1 NA TRBJ2-5 13 TRBV2 CASGTVQQETQYF TGTGCCAGCGGGACAGTACAACAAGAGACCCAGTACTTC
NA NA TRBJ2-5 10 TRBV30 CAWGGETQYF TGTGCCTGGGGGGGGGAGACCCAGTACTTC
TRBD1 NA TRBJ1-2 17 TRBV6-1 CASSDYQGATLNYGYTF TGTGCCAGCAGTGATTATCAGGGGGCGACCCTTAACTATGGCTACACCTTC
TRBD2 NA TRBJ2-3 19 TRBV4-1 CASSQRSSGGETSTDTQYF TGCGCCAGCAGCCAACGTTCAAGCGGGGGGGAAACTAGCACAGATACGCAGTATTTT
TRBD2 NA TRBJ2-3 15 TRBV9 CASNLAGGIADTQYF TGTGCCAGCAACCTAGCGGGAGGGATAGCAGATACGCAGTATTTT
TRBD1 NA TRBJ1-1 15 TRBV5-1 CASSLSGQGSTEAFF TGCGCCAGCAGCTTATCGGGACAGGGTTCCACTGAAGCTTTCTTT
NA NA TRBJ1-4 12 TRBV12-5 CASGLEREKLFF TGTGCTAGTGGTTTGGAACGGGAAAAACTGTTTTTT
NA NA TRBJ2-5 11 TRBV7-9 CASSLEPRPDF TGTGCCAGCAGCTTAGAACCCCGTCCGGACTTC
NA once TRBJ1-5 16 TRBV4-1 CASSQGIQAGNQPQHF TGCGCCAGCAGCCAAGGAATCCAGGCAGGCAATCAGCCCCAGCATTTT
NA NA TRBJ2-1 15 TRBV6-4 CASSDRGGSYNEQFF TGTGCCAGCAGTGACAGAGGGGGTTCCTACAATGAGCAGTTCTTC
NA NA TRBJ1-5 15 TRBV2 CASSETLTGNQPQHF TGTGCCAGCAGTGAAACTCTGACAGGAAATCAGCCCCAGCATTTT
TRBD2 NA TRBJ2-3 16 TRBV9 CASSSTTSGITDTQYF TGTGCCAGCAGCTCGACTACTAGCGGGATCACAGATACGCAGTATTTT
TRBD2 NA TRBJ2-1 15 TRBV7-9 CASSFGARGDNEQFF TGTGCCAGCAGCTTCGGGGCGCGGGGGGACAATGAGCAGTTCTTC
NA NA TRBJ1-1 14 TRBV6-5 CASRPDSMNTEAFF TGTGCCAGCAGACCTGACAGTATGAACACTGAAGCTTTCTTT
TRBD1 NA TRBJ1-2 15 TRBV6-1 CASRTQGAGIYGYTF TGTGCCAGCAGAACCCAGGGGGCTGGTATCTATGGCTACACCTTC
NA NA TRBJ2-7 15 TRBV4-1 CASSQEPSHAYEQYF TGCGCCAGCAGCCAAGAACCATCACATGCTTACGAGCAGTACTTC
TRBD1 NA TRBJ1-5 15 TRBV5-1 CASSPTGVSGQPQHF TGCGCCAGCAGCCCGACAGGGGTATCAGGACAGCCCCAGCATTTT
NA NA TRBJ2-7 14 TRBV13 CASSLGARGNEQYF TGTGCCAGCAGCTTAGGTGCCAGGGGCAACGAGCAGTACTTC
TRBD1 NA TRBJ1-3 15 TRBV28 CASSTTGGTGNTIYF TGTGCCAGCAGTACAACAGGGGGGACTGGAAACACCATATATTTT
NA once TRBJ2-1 14 TRBV19 CASSGLAGPYEQFF TGTGCCAGTAGTGGTCTGGCGGGCCCCTATGAGCAGTTCTTC
TRBD2 NA TRBJ2-7 15 TRBV4-1 CASSQPAGGVYEQYF TGCGCCAGCAGCCAACCCGCGGGGGGAGTCTACGAGCAGTACTTC
NA NA TRBJ2-3 15 TRBV7-8 CASRRTITFTDTQYF TGTGCCTCCCGGAGAACTATAACCTTCACAGATACGCAGTATTTT
TRBD1 NA TRBJ2-1 16 TRBV2 CASRAGTGGSYNEQFF TGTGCCAGCAGGGCCGGGACAGGAGGCTCCTACAATGAGCAGTTCTTC
NA NA TRBJ1-3 14 TRBV6-5 CASSYEGDWDTIYF TGTGCCAGCAGTTACGAGGGGGATTGGGACACCATATATTTT
TRBD2 NA TRBJ2-7 15 TRBV10-3 CAISGLAGGSYEQYF TGTGCCATCAGTGGACTAGCGGGAGGGTCCTACGAGCAGTACTTC
TRBD1 NA TRBJ1-3 15 TRBV16 CASSQGTVFGNTIYF TGTGCCAGCAGCCAAGGGACAGTCTTTGGAAACACCATATATTTT
TRBD1 few TRBJ2-7 15 TRBV5-6 CASSSWDSWYYEQYF TGTGCCAGCAGCTCCTGGGACAGTTGGTACTACGAGCAGTACTTC
NA NA TRBJ2-5 14 TRBV5-1 CASSLTGIQETQYF TGCGCCAGCAGCCTCACAGGAATCCAAGAGACCCAGTACTTC
NA NA TRBJ2-7 14 TRBV7-8 CASSHRRGKNEQYF TGTGCCAGCAGCCACCGCCGGGGAAAGAACGAGCAGTACTTC
NA NA TRBJ2-7 14 TRBV5-4 CASSLPGSSYEQYF TGTGCCAGCAGCCTCCCGGGAAGTAGCTACGAGCAGTACTTC
NA NA TRBJ1-5 15 TRBV10-3 CAISESGLNNQPQHF TGTGCCATCAGTGAGTCGGGACTTAACAATCAGCCCCAGCATTTT
TRBD2 NA TRBJ2-5 16 TRBV29-1 CSVEEFLAGFQETQYF TGCAGCGTTGAAGAGTTCCTAGCGGGGTTCCAAGAGACCCAGTACTTC
TRBD1 NA TRBJ2-2 16 TRBV5-1 CASSDGQGLGTGELFF TGCGCCAGCAGCGACGGACAGGGGTTGGGCACCGGGGAGCTGTTTTTT
NA NA TRBJ2-7 14 TRBV7-7 CATPSGEYPYEQYF TGTGCCACCCCCTCGGGAGAATACCCCTACGAGCAGTACTTC
NA NA TRBJ1-1 13 TRBV11-1 CASSIGEAGEAFF TGTGCCAGCAGCATAGGGGAAGCGGGTGAAGCTTTCTTT
TRBD1 few TRBJ2-2 14 TRBV18 CASSPGQDTGELFF TGTGCCAGCTCACCTGGACAGGACACCGGGGAGCTGTTTTTT
NA NA TRBJ1-6 12 TRBV7-6 CASSQAGSPLHF TGTGCCAGCAGCCAAGCGGGTTCACCCCTCCACTTT
TRBD1 few TRBJ1-6 14 TRBV9 CASSGGQGNSPLHF TGTGCCAGCAGCGGCGGACAGGGTAATTCACCCCTCCACTTT
NA NA TRBJ2-5 13 TRBV14 CASWVRVEKTQYF TGTGCCAGCTGGGTTCGGGTAGAAAAGACCCAGTACTTC
TRBD1 NA TRBJ2-7 15 TRBV5-1 CASSFSGTGYDEQYF TGCGCCAGCAGCTTTTCCGGGACAGGTTATGACGAGCAGTACTTC
NA NA TRBJ1-1 13 TRBV29-1 CSVDGRGDTEAFF TGCAGCGTTGACGGGAGAGGAGACACTGAAGCTTTCTTT
NA NA TRBJ2-7 15 TRBV28 CASSPLGGGSYEQYF TGTGCCAGCAGTCCCCTAGGGGGTGGTTCCTACGAGCAGTACTTC
TRBD1 once TRBJ1-6 17 TRBV30 CAWSLSGTGVNNSPLHF TGTGCCTGGAGCCTCTCCGGGACAGGGGTCAATAATTCACCCCTCCACTTT
TRBD1 NA TRBJ1-2 16 TRBV5-1 CASSTGDRRKNYGYTF TGCGCCAGCAGCACGGGGGACAGGAGAAAGAACTATGGCTACACCTTC